A single T cell receptor (beta chain) is shown here with its context. The data were taken from a study of blood T cell repertoires in COVID-19. Study overall: Sites across the United States, Italy and Spain contributed samples from acute and convalescent COVID-19. PBMCs, B-cell-depleted T cells, or T cells provided the cDNA or gDNA that made up the material.

CDR3 size: 14 residues. Germline V CDR1 and CDR2: MDHEN, SYDVKM. Losses at the gene ends were 4 bases for V and 4 bases for J; bases not matched to a gene: 4. In the study's own analysis: For nucleated cells, counts were estimated from reference gene primer amplification. Profiling relied on immunoSEQ multiplex PCR, and the TCRdb table lists in-frame clones only, not all of them. V and J calls and clone size follow that table, whereas D and trimming were derived from the DNA. The table lists more than 70,000 clones, 90% to 95% of them singletons. This clonotype was sampled from a woman aged 50 to 65 in a cohort sampled during active COVID-19. Source material: peripheral blood. This chain uses TRBV28 with TRBJ2-7; TRBD1 agrees at 10 bases. The DNA for the CDR3 is TGTGCCAGCAGTTCAGGACAGGGGGGGTACGAGCAGTACTTC. Translating gives CASSSGQGGYEQYF.